A selection of T cell receptor beta chains follows, all from one sample in a study of blood T cell repertoires in COVID-19. Some clones are missing from TCRdb's copy, which holds only in-frame ones; the method was immunoSEQ multiplex PCR. The profile shows about 58,000 clones, approximately 91% of them singletons. The material sequenced was peripheral blood. These receptors were collected from a woman aged 70-85 years with active COVID-19. CDR3s include the opening cysteine and the closing phenylalanine or tryptophan. A D gene is named only where the DNA matches it firmly. Rows may omit the clone size; those that give it use once, few, many or a size class.

v_call	clone_size	j_call	d_call	cdr3_aa	cdr3_nt
TRBV7-8	-	TRBJ2-7	-	CASSPPLEGPYEQYF	TGTGCCAGCAGCCCCCCCCTAGAGGGCCCCTACGAGCAGTACTTC
TRBV6-1	-	TRBJ1-5	-	CASSEVPVGGRNQPQHF	TGTGCCAGCAGTGAAGTGCCCGTGGGGGGGCGCAATCAGCCCCAGCATTTT
TRBV6-1	-	TRBJ1-4	TRBD1	CASSEARGVEKLFF	TGTGCCAGCAGTGAAGCCAGGGGGGTAGAAAAACTGTTTTTT
TRBV2	-	TRBJ1-1	-	CASRGRGKGTEAFF	TGTGCCAGCAGGGGTAGGGGGAAAGGCACTGAAGCTTTCTTT
TRBV28	few	TRBJ2-1	-	CASSLSPRGDDEQFF	TGTGCCAGCAGTTTATCACCCAGGGGTGACGATGAGCAGTTCTTC
TRBV19	once	TRBJ1-2	-	CASSMEDGIYGYTF	TGTGCCAGTAGTATGGAGGACGGGATCTATGGCTACACCTTC
TRBV19	few	TRBJ2-1	TRBD2	CASSIYVAGDFHNEQFF	TGTGCCAGTAGTATATACGTAGCGGGAGATTTCCACAATGAGCAGTTCTTC
TRBV7-9	few	TRBJ2-5	-	CALIVGVGETQYF	TGTGCCCTCATCGTCGGGGTGGGAGAGACCCAGTACTTC
TRBV12-5	-	TRBJ2-1	-	CASGLVERNEQFF	TGTGCTAGTGGTTTGGTAGAGAGGAATGAGCAGTTCTTC
TRBV5-6	-	TRBJ2-5	TRBD1	CASSFHRTGGAGETQYF	TGTGCCAGCAGCTTCCACCGGACAGGGGGCGCCGGAGAGACCCAGTACTTC
TRBV7-9	-	TRBJ1-1	-	CASSLGGRVWGTEAFF	TGTGCCAGCAGCTTAGGGGGGAGGGTATGGGGCACTGAAGCTTTCTTT
TRBV19	-	TRBJ1-1	-	CASSYRYSNTEAFF	TGTGCCAGTAGTTACAGGTACTCGAACACTGAAGCTTTCTTT
TRBV5-1	-	TRBJ2-7	-	CASSSGPGQPPYEQYF	TGCGCCAGCAGCTCTGGACCGGGACAACCACCCTACGAGCAGTACTTC
TRBV7-3	-	TRBJ1-2	-	CASSFLAGYGYTF	TGTGCCAGCAGTTTCCTCGCGGGGTATGGCTACACCTTC
TRBV20-1	-	TRBJ2-7	TRBD2	CSASSAGGTYEQYF	TGCAGTGCTAGTTCGGCGGGAGGGACCTACGAGCAGTACTTC
TRBV28	-	TRBJ2-7	TRBD1	CASSSPGTVIVEQYF	TGTGCCAGCAGTTCCCCCGGGACAGTAATTGTCGAGCAGTACTTC
TRBV5-1	-	TRBJ1-2	TRBD1	CASSQLQGAQYGYTF	TGCGCCAGCAGCCAACTACAGGGGGCGCAATATGGCTACACCTTC
TRBV9	-	TRBJ2-5	TRBD2	CASSVGTSGLQETQYF	TGTGCCAGCAGCGTAGGGACTAGCGGGCTCCAAGAGACCCAGTACTTC
TRBV3-1/TRBV3-2	few	TRBJ1-2	-	CASSRGQLANYGYTF	TGTGCCAGCAGCCGTGGACAGTTAGCTAACTATGGCTACACCTTC
TRBV28	medium-sized	TRBJ2-7	TRBD2	CASTGGRAAEQYF	TGTGCCAGCACGGGCGGGAGGGCTGCCGAGCAGTACTTC
TRBV5-4	-	TRBJ2-5	-	CASSLYAAEWPEEYF	TGTGCCAGCAGCTTGTACGCCGCCGAGTGGCCAGAGGAGTACTTC
TRBV7-6	-	TRBJ2-7	TRBD2	CASSPTSEATYEQYF	TGTGCCAGCAGTCCGACTAGCGAGGCGACCTACGAGCAGTACTTC
TRBV7-8	-	TRBJ2-2	TRBD1	CASSWKDRVDGELFF	TGTGCCAGCAGCTGGAAGGACAGGGTCGACGGGGAGCTGTTTTTT
TRBV15	-	TRBJ2-7	-	CATSTRQDSYEQYF	TGTGCCACCAGCACCAGACAGGACTCCTACGAGCAGTACTTC
TRBV10-3	-	TRBJ1-5	TRBD1	CAIKGQDKYQPQHF	TGTGCCATCAAGGGACAGGATAAGTACCAGCCCCAGCATTTT
TRBV19	few	TRBJ1-5	TRBD1	CASSPFLRDRGFQPQHF	TGTGCCAGTAGTCCCTTTTTACGGGACAGGGGATTCCAGCCCCAGCATTTT
TRBV5-1	-	TRBJ2-1	-	CASSFQGGYNEQFF	TGCGCCAGCAGCTTCCAGGGGGGCTACAATGAGCAGTTCTTC
TRBV7-3	-	TRBJ1-5	-	CASSPGPAWPQHF	TGTGCCAGCAGCCCAGGGCCAGCTTGGCCCCAGCATTTT
TRBV5-5	-	TRBJ2-1	-	CASSLGLNEQFF	TGTGCCAGCAGCTTGGGTCTGAATGAGCAGTTCTTC
TRBV2	-	TRBJ1-1	-	CASRSNTEAFF	TGTGCCAGCAGGTCAAACACTGAAGCTTTCTTT
TRBV5-1	-	TRBJ1-1	-	CASSLVRETEAFF	TGCGCCAGCAGCTTGGTGCGGGAAACTGAAGCTTTCTTT
TRBV28	-	TRBJ1-2	-	CASSLPQNYGYTF	TGTGCCAGCAGTTTACCACAAAACTATGGCTACACCTTC
TRBV2	-	TRBJ1-6	-	CASRRGTDNSPLHF	TGTGCCAGCAGGCGGGGCACAGACAATTCACCCCTCCACTTT
TRBV25-1	-	TRBJ2-7	-	CASSEWGRPYEQYF	TGTGCCAGCAGTGAATGGGGCAGACCCTACGAGCAGTACTTC
TRBV5-1	once	TRBJ2-1	-	CASSPVGASSYNEQFF	TGCGCCAGCAGCCCGGTAGGGGCAAGCTCCTACAATGAGCAGTTCTTC
TRBV30	-	TRBJ1-1	-	CAWSVGQGTEAFF	TGTGCCTGGAGTGTTGGGCAGGGTACTGAAGCTTTCTTT
TRBV5-1	-	TRBJ2-1	TRBD2	CASSLGSGRAGNEQFF	TGCGCCAGCAGCTTGGGGAGCGGGAGGGCCGGAAATGAGCAGTTCTTC
TRBV10-2	once	TRBJ2-1	TRBD1	CASSEQGTGDYNEQFF	TGCGCCAGCAGTGAACAGGGGACAGGGGACTACAATGAGCAGTTCTTC
TRBV3-1/TRBV3-2	few	TRBJ2-3	-	CASSQDRDSDTQYF	TGTGCCAGCAGCCAAGATAGAGATTCTGATACGCAGTATTTT
TRBV28	-	TRBJ2-3	TRBD1	CASSGTGGLRDTQYF	TGTGCCAGCAGCGGTACAGGGGGCCTTAGAGATACGCAGTATTTT
TRBV5-1	few	TRBJ1-6	TRBD1	CASSLNPSGTGKVWANSPLHF	TGCGCCAGCAGCTTAAACCCCTCCGGGACAGGGAAGGTTTGGGCTAATTCACCCCTCCACTTT
TRBV7-2	-	TRBJ2-1	-	CASSPNDRLSYNEQFF	TGTGCCAGCAGCCCTAACGACAGACTCTCCTACAATGAGCAGTTCTTC
TRBV2	once	TRBJ1-2	-	CASSPGGGRRYGYTF	TGTGCCAGCAGTCCCGGGGGGGGTCGTAGGTATGGCTACACCTTC